The rows below give T cell receptor beta chains drawn from one sample of a study of type 1 regulatory T cells. What these receptors recognize is not known. TCRdb reanalysed the reads using MiXCR and keeps one entry per CDR3 protein. The sample includes around 62,000 distinct CDR3 sequences, around 60% of them seen just once. Sequencing was done on a sample of cultured T cells, either the whole culture or a sorted T cell fraction (not recorded which). These receptors came from a human donor in good health. Both conserved end residues are part of each CDR3. Each record gives: clone size, V gene, D gene, J gene, CDR3 protein, CDR3 DNA. D genes are given only for firm matches. Not all rows give a size; the values are once, few, many and, for expanded clones, a class.

.	TRBV7-2	.	TRBJ1-3	CASSLWGANGNTIYF	TGTGCCAGCAGCTTATGGGGAGCGAATGGAAACACCATATATTTT
.	TRBV28	.	TRBJ2-1	CASRTRLLYNEQFF	TGTGCCAGCAGGACCAGACTACTGTACAATGAGCAGTTCTTC
.	TRBV10-3	TRBD1	TRBJ2-3	CAISESGQGTDTQYF	TGTGCCATCAGTGAGTCCGGACAGGGGACAGATACGCAGTATTTT
.	TRBV18	.	TRBJ2-7	CASSPQKGLNEQYF	TGTGCCAGCTCACCACAGAAGGGGCTGAACGAGCAGTACTTC
.	TRBV27	TRBD2	TRBJ2-2	CASSWTSGRVTGELFF	TGTGCCAGCAGCTGGACTAGCGGGAGGGTCACCGGGGAGCTGTTTTTT
few	TRBV27	TRBD2	TRBJ2-1	CASSNSGRAQSYNEQFF	TGTGCCAGCAGTAATAGCGGGAGGGCCCAATCCTACAATGAGCAGTTCTTC
.	TRBV5-1	.	TRBJ2-4	CASSSSIAGDIQYF	TGCGCCAGCAGCTCTTCGATCGCCGGGGACATTCAGTACTTC
once	TRBV27	TRBD1	TRBJ2-4	CASTLHRGEGLAKNIQYF	TGTGCCAGCACTTTACACAGGGGTGAGGGTTTAGCCAAAAACATTCAGTACTTC
few	TRBV25-1	TRBD1	TRBJ1-5	CASSPGGDQPQHF	TGTGCCAGCAGCCCAGGGGGGGATCAGCCCCAGCATTTT
.	TRBV20-1	.	TRBJ2-3	CSAINPRGDADTQYF	TGCAGTGCTATAAACCCCAGGGGAGATGCAGATACGCAGTATTTT
.	TRBV12-3/TRBV12-4	.	TRBJ1-5	CASSLERGGGGQPQHF	TGTGCCAGCAGTTTAGAACGAGGCGGGGGCGGTCAGCCCCAGCATTTT
.	TRBV2	TRBD2	TRBJ2-7	CASRAGSGRANSYEQYF	TGTGCCAGCAGGGCAGGCAGCGGGAGGGCCAACTCCTACGAGCAGTACTTC
.	TRBV20-1	.	TRBJ2-4	CSASSSAKNIQYF	TGCAGTGCCTCTTCTTCAGCCAAAAACATTCAGTACTTC
.	TRBV10-3	.	TRBJ1-4	CAISESTAGEKLFF	TGTGCCATCAGTGAGTCTACAGCTGGTGAAAAACTGTTTTTT
.	TRBV21-1	.	TRBJ2-5	CASSKAPVRAQETQYF	TGTGCCAGCAGCAAAGCTCCCGTTAGGGCCCAAGAGACCCAGTACTTC
.	TRBV25-1	.	TRBJ1-2	CASSELGNGYTF	TGTGCCAGCAGTGAATTAGGAAATGGCTACACCTTC
.	TRBV19	.	TRBJ2-2	CASSSSGPNTGELFF	TGTGCCAGTAGTTCCTCGGGACCGAACACCGGGGAGCTGTTTTTT
few	TRBV21-1	.	TRBJ2-3	CASSKVGLAGVGDTQYF	TGTGCCAGCAGCAAAGTGGGACTAGCGGGAGTAGGTGATACGCAGTATTTT
.	TRBV5-4	.	TRBJ2-5	CASSLVGAQETQYF	TGTGCCAGCAGCTTAGTAGGGGCCCAAGAGACCCAGTACTTC
few	TRBV18	TRBD1	TRBJ2-2	CASSPFGTGNTGELFF	TGTGCCAGCTCACCATTCGGGACAGGGAACACCGGGGAGCTGTTTTTT
many	TRBV12-3/TRBV12-4	.	TRBJ2-7	CASSLPPGDYEQYF	TGTGCCAGCAGTCTCCCACCCGGGGACTACGAGCAGTACTTC
.	TRBV19	.	TRBJ1-1	CASSIIGAATEAFF	TGTGCCAGTAGTATCATCGGGGCAGCCACTGAAGCTTTCTTT
.	TRBV19	TRBD2	TRBJ2-7	CASSRTSGVYEQYF	TGTGCCAGTAGTCGGACTAGCGGAGTTTACGAGCAGTACTTC
.	TRBV9	.	TRBJ2-1	CASTRGANEQFF	TGTGCCAGCACCCGCGGCGCGAATGAGCAGTTCTTC
few	TRBV12-3/TRBV12-4	.	TRBJ2-1	CASRSSSYNEQFF	TGTGCCAGCAGGAGTAGCTCCTACAATGAGCAGTTCTTC